The 15 T cell receptor beta chains listed next were all sequenced from one sample in a study of blood T cell repertoires in COVID-19. Generated by immunoSEQ multiplex PCR, the TCRdb table keeps only in-frame clones and is missing some. The repertoire holds about 130,000 clones, with roughly 80% as singletons. Sequencing was carried out using peripheral blood. Receptors were obtained from a woman in her thirties who had recovered from COVID-19.

The CDR3 is CASSYSTGGGRTSTYEQYF. CDR3 sequence (DNA): TGTGCCAGCAGTTACTCGACAGGGGGCGGTCGAACTTCCACCTACGAGCAGTACTTC. The chain carries TRBV6-2 or TRBV6-3 and TRBJ2-7, with TRBD1 matching over 10 bases. The CDR3 totals 19 residues. In germline, CDR1 is MNHEY, CDR2 SVGEGT. The junction had 13 bases not matched to a gene; V was cut back by 0 bases and J by 2 bases.

V usage is TRBV9 and J usage is TRBJ2-5, with TRBD2 matching 10 bases. The CDR3 has 15 amino acids. Germline assignment: CDR1 SGDLS and CDR2 YYNGEE. V gave up 4 bases and J gave up 2 bases; unmatched junction bases: 5. The CDR3 nucleotides are TGTGCCAGCAGCTCTAGCGGGGGAGATCAAGAGACCCAGTACTTC. Encoded protein: CASSSSGGDQETQYF.

V gene TRBV6-6 combines with J gene TRBJ2-7; 8 bases are shared with TRBD2. The CDR3 is made up of 15 amino acids. CDR1 and CDR2 from the germline V gene are MNHNY and SVGAGI (reference sequence). V lost 8 bases and J lost 2; bases outside the gene matches: 11. For the CDR3, the DNA is TGTGCCAGCGCCTCGGCGGCGGGGGGAACCTACGAGCAGTACTTC. It encodes CASASAAGGTYEQYF.

V gene TRBV18 combines with J gene TRBJ2-3, with 9 positions matching TRBD2. The V gene end was trimmed by 6 bases and the J gene end by 5 bases; junction bases not matched to a gene: 15. There are 17 residues in the CDR3. Germline CDR1 and CDR2: KGHSH and LQKENI. CDR3 residues: CASSQDLLAGGRDTQYF. In DNA, the CDR3 is TGTGCCAGCTCCCAAGACCTACTGGCGGGGGGGAGAGATACGCAGTATTTT.

The chain is built from TRBV5-4 and TRBJ1-1; the D gene is possibly TRBD1 (5 bases). CDR1 and CDR2 from the germline V gene are SGHNT and YYREEE (reference sequence). The CDR3 covers 14 residues. The V end was cut by 4 bases, the J end by 4 bases, with 14 bases between. The CDR3 nucleotides read TGTGCCAGCAGCCCTTCGTTGGGGCCCACTGAAGCTTTCTTT. It codes for CASSPSLGPTEAFF. Using reference TRBV5-4 and TRBJ1-1 for the parts outside the CDR3, the full variable domain is ETGVTQSPTHLIKTRGQQVTLRCSSQSGHNTVSWYQQALGQGPQFIFQYYREEENGRGNFPPRFSGLQFPNYSSELNVNALELDDSALYLCASSPSLGPTEAFFGQGTRLTVV.

Only a few counts were recorded for this clone. J is TRBJ2-3 and V is TRBV5-1; 9 bases are a match to TRBD2. Trimming removed 1 base from V and 2 bases from J; junction bases left unmatched: 8. Germline V lookup: CDR1 SGHRS, CDR2 YFSETQ. CDR3 length: 17 residues. CDR3 nucleotide sequence: TGCGCCAGCAGCTTGAGCCCAGCGGGAGGACACACAGATACGCAGTATTTT. Encoded protein: CASSLSPAGGHTDTQYF.

J is TRBJ1-1 and V is TRBV12-3 or TRBV12-4; a possible D gene is TRBD1 (5 bases). The V and J ends lost 5 bases and 6 bases respectively, with 10 bases between them. CDR3 size: 12 residues. The CDR3 loop reads CASSAQGSEAFF. The CDR3 bases are TGTGCCAGCAGTGCTCAGGGTTCTGAAGCTTTCTTT.

The CDR3 sequence is CASSGLAGQETQYF. In nucleotides, the CDR3 is TGCGCCAGCAGCGGACTAGCGGGCCAAGAGACCCAGTACTTC. The gene calls are TRBV5-1 and TRBJ2-5, with TRBD2 matching 11 bases. This CDR3 is 14 amino acids long. Germline V gene sequence: CDR1 SGHRS, CDR2 YFSETQ. The trim removed 4 bases at V and 1 base at J, leaving 0 bases unmatched.

V usage is TRBV19 and J usage is TRBJ1-5; D is uncertain. Trimming cost V 3 bases and J 4 bases, with 10 bases left between them. Germline values: CDR1 LNHDA, CDR2 SQIVND (reference sequence). The CDR3 is 14 amino acids. The CDR3 sequence: CASSIRGINQPQHF. CDR3 coding DNA: TGTGCCAGTAGTATTCGGGGAATAAATCAGCCCCAGCATTTT.

This clone was counted a single time. The V gene is TRBV5-8, the J gene TRBJ1-2, with a possible D match to TRBD1 (5 bases). Germline V gene lookup returns CDR1 SGHTS and CDR2 YDEGEE. The ends were cut back, 6 bases at V and 0 bases at J, with 6 bases in the middle. The CDR3 length is 12 residues. This chain's CDR3 is CASTTANYGYTF. CDR3 DNA: TGTGCCAGCACGACAGCTAACTATGGCTACACCTTC. Drawing the rest from reference TRBV5-8 and TRBJ1-2, the complete variable domain is EAGVTQSPTHLIKTRGQQATLRCSPISGHTSVYWYQQALGLGLQFLLWYDEGEERNRGNFPPRFSGRQFPNYSSELNVNALELEDSALYLCASTTANYGYTFGSGTRLTVV.

This chain uses TRBV21-1 with TRBJ2-3; the D call in the table, TRBD2, was not verified against the DNA. TRBV21-1 corresponds to a pseudogene. CDR3 size: 14 residues. In DNA, the CDR3 is TGTGCCAGCAGCAGACACACCGGGGCAGATACGCAGTATTTT. This gives the protein CASSRHTGADTQYF.

In DNA, the CDR3 is TGTGCCAGCATTGGCGGCGGGACAGGGGAGATCGAGCAGTACTTC. The encoded protein is CASIGGGTGEIEQYF. The chain carries TRBV6-5 and TRBJ2-7, with 10 bases matching TRBD1. CDR3 length equals 15 residues. CDR1 is MNHEY and CDR2 is SVGAGI in the germline V gene. V was clipped by 7 bases and J by 6 bases; unmatched bases: 12.

This clone was counted between two and nine times. The chain has TRBV9 and TRBJ1-6, with D maybe TRBD1 (6 bases). V lost 4 bases and J 6 bases, leaving 8 bases between the germline ends. Germline assignment: CDR1 SGDLS and CDR2 YYNGEE. The CDR3 is 13 residues long. The CDR3 reads CASSSQGNSPLHF. The CDR3 DNA is TGTGCCAGCAGCTCACAGGGTAATTCACCCCTCCACTTT.

The rearrangement joins TRBV6-2 or TRBV6-3 to TRBJ1-2, with D uncertain. The germline V gene encodes CDR1 MNHEY and CDR2 SVGEGT. The CDR3 totals 14 residues. Trimming removed 0 bases at V and 3 bases at J, with 8 bases between. Here the CDR3 DNA reads TGTGCCAGCAGTTACTCGGCGGGGTACTATGGCTACACCTTC. Translating it yields CASSYSAGYYGYTF.

The genes are TRBV11-1 and TRBJ2-1, with D perhaps matching TRBD2 (5 bases). The CDR3 contains 14 residues. V was pared by 3 bases and J by 1 base, with 7 bases between. CDR1 SGHAT and CDR2 FQDESV come from the germline V gene (reference sequence). CDR3 loop: CASSFRGSYNEQFF. The CDR3 coding sequence is TGTGCCAGCAGCTTTCGGGGATCCTACAATGAGCAGTTCTTC.